Following are 9 T cell receptor beta chains from one sample sequenced in a study of monozygotic twins with cystic fibrosis. Clones were read by immunoSEQ multiplex PCR, and TCRdb kept only the in-frame ones, dropping some. The sample carries about 22,000 clones, approximately 97% recorded once. Sequencing used blood. Source of these receptors: a girl aged 10 to 17 with cystic fibrosis.

The chain has TRBV5-6 and TRBJ2-7; TRBD1 is a possible D gene (5 bases). Germline V gene lookup returns CDR1 SGHDT and CDR2 YYEEEE. The ends were cut back, 4 bases at V and 0 bases at J, with 14 bases in the middle. This CDR3 is 15 amino acids long. Here the CDR3 reads CASSLTAFSSYEQYV. As DNA, the CDR3 is TGTGCCAGCAGCCTGACAGCTTTCAGCTCCTACGAGCAGTACGTC.

The V gene is TRBV7-2, the J gene TRBJ2-3; D possibly corresponds to TRBD1 (5 bases). V lost 2 bases and J lost 2, with 8 bases in between. The germline gives CDR1 SGHTA, CDR2 FQGNSA. The CDR3 is made up of 14 amino acids. CDR3 DNA: TGTGCCAGCAGCTTAAAGGGGAACACAGATACGCAGTATTTT. Amino acid sequence: CASSLKGNTDTQYF.

The V call is TRBV11-2, the J call TRBJ2-5; TRBD2 agrees at 8 bases. This CDR3 contains 17 residues. The V segment lost 1 base and the J segment 5 bases; nucleotides outside the gene matches: 12. From germline, CDR1 is SGHAT and CDR2 FQNNGV. The CDR3 DNA is TGTGCCAGCAGCTTAGGGGCGGGAGGAGGGTTCTTGGAGACCCAGTACTTC. Its protein is CASSLGAGGGFLETQYF.

The gene calls are TRBV7-8 and TRBJ2-1, with 10 nucleotides matching TRBD2. V gave up 5 bases and J gave up 3 bases; unmatched junction bases: 7. The germline CDR1 and CDR2 sequences are SGHVS and FQNEAQ. The CDR3 is 16 amino acids. The CDR3 loop is CASSPSTSGDYNEQFF. CDR3 sequence (DNA): TGTGCCAGCAGCCCCTCAACTAGCGGGGACTACAATGAGCAGTTCTTC.

The rearrangement uses TRBV18 and TRBJ2-5, with D tentatively TRBD1 or TRBD2 (5 bases each). The CDR3 covers 13 residues. V lost 6 bases and J 5 bases, leaving 13 bases between the germline ends. Germline V gene sequence: CDR1 KGHSH, CDR2 LQKENI. The CDR3 DNA is TGTGCCAGCTCCGGGGCATACGAGGAGACCCAGTACTTC. This encodes CASSGAYEETQYF.

For this clone: One end of the junction varies from germline; a read error may be responsible. The V and J genes are TRBV7-2 and TRBJ2-1; D might be TRBD2 (7 bases). Germline loops: CDR1 SGHTA, CDR2 FQGNSA. The CDR3 covers 14 residues. CDR3 sequence: CASSWGGQPNEQFF. CDR3 nucleotide sequence: TGTGCCAGCAGCTGGGGGGGGCAGCCCAATGAACAGTTCTTC.

V is TRBV2 and J is TRBJ2-2, with no clear D. Germline V gives CDR1 SNHLY, CDR2 FYNNEI. The V gene lost 0 bases and the J gene lost 7 bases, with 0 bases spanning the gap. This CDR3 comprises 11 residues. The CDR3 coding sequence is TGTGCCAGCAGTGAAGCCGGGGAGCTGTTTTTT. It translates to CASSEAGELFF.

This chain links TRBV5-6 with TRBJ2-7; 8 nucleotides match TRBD1. Germline values: CDR1 SGHDT, CDR2 YYEEEE. The CDR3 length is 14 residues. V lost 4 bases, J lost 4 bases, and 7 bases stayed unmatched. CDR3 in amino acids: CASSGGTGRYEQYV. In nucleotides, the CDR3 is TGTGCCAGCAGCGGAGGGACAGGCCGTTACGAGCAGTACGTC.

V is TRBV27 and J is TRBJ2-4; TRBD2 matches 13 bases. CDR3 size: 17 residues. Germline V gene data show CDR1 as MNHEY and CDR2 as SMNVEV (reference sequence). Trimming removed 5 bases from V and 6 bases from J; junction bases left unmatched: 10. The CDR3 coding sequence is TGTGCCAGCAGTCCAGGACTAGCGGGAGTTTTGATAAACATTCAGTACTTC. It specifies CASSPGLAGVLINIQYF.